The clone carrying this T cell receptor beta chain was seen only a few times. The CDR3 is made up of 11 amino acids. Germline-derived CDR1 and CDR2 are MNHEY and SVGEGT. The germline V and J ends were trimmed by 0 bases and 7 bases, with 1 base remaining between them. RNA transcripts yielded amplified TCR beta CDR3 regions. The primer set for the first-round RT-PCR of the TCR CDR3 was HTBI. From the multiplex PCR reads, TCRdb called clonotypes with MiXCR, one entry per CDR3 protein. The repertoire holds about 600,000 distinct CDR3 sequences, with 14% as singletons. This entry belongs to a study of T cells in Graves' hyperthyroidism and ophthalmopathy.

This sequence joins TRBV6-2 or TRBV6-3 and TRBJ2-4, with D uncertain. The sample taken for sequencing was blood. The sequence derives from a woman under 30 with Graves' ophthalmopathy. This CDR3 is CASSYSNIQYF. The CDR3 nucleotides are TGTGCCAGCAGTTACTCGAACATTCAGTACTTC.